This entry lists 24 T cell receptor beta chains sequenced from one sample in a study of response to subunit inactivated influenza vaccine. TCRdb passed the RT-PCR reads through MiXCR, listing each CDR3 protein once. The sample lists about 700,000 distinct CDR3 sequences; approximately 15% were seen once. Here the sequenced sample was PBMCs from blood, taken 14 to 15 days before vaccination. All receptors come from a man over 45 who received an inactivated influenza vaccine.

The CDR3 nucleotides read TGTGCCAGCGTACCAACGGTAGGGGGCTTGTACAATGAGCAGTTCTTC. It is translated as CASVPTVGGLYNEQFF. The chain recombines TRBV28 with TRBJ2-1; 7 bases are shared with TRBD1. The CDR3 is 16 amino acids. Germline CDR1 and CDR2: MDHEN and SYDVKM. V lost 8 bases, J lost 4 bases, and 14 bases stayed unmatched.

J is TRBJ2-5 and V is TRBV11-2, with D possibly matching TRBD2 (6 bases). V shed 2 bases and J shed 2 bases, with 21 bases lying between them. The CDR3 is made up of 18 amino acids. Germline-derived CDR1 and CDR2 are SGHAT and FQNNGV. CDR3 loop: CASSLSQGGTIGQETQYF. CDR3 DNA: TGTGCCAGCAGCTTAAGTCAGGGAGGTACTATCGGGCAAGAGACCCAGTACTTC.

This clonotype was seen many times. The chain is built from TRBV12-3 or TRBV12-4 and TRBJ2-2; TRBD1 matches 7 bases. V lost 6 bases and J lost 6; bases outside the gene matches: 4. The CDR3 contains 13 residues. CDR3 nucleotide sequence: TGTGCCAGCAGACCGACAGGGTCCGGGGAGCTGTTTTTT. Amino acid sequence: CASRPTGSGELFF.

This sequence joins TRBV20-1 and TRBJ2-7; the match to TRBD2 covers 9 bases. The CDR3 loop spans 15 amino acids. Trimming removed 0 bases from V and 7 bases from J; junction bases left unmatched: 10. The germline CDR1 and CDR2 sequences are DFQATT and SNEGSKA (reference sequence). The CDR3 region is CSARDFQRGALEQYF. DNA for the CDR3: TGCAGTGCTAGAGATTTTCAGCGGGGGGCCCTGGAGCAGTACTTC.

This chain connects TRBV7-9 to TRBJ1-1; no clear D gene. The V end was cut by 6 bases, the J end by 5 bases, with 13 bases between. Per the germline V gene, CDR1 is SEHNR and CDR2 is FQNEAQ (reference sequence). This CDR3 has 13 amino acids. CDR3 sequence: CASSPVLGTEAFF. The CDR3 nucleotides read TGTGCCAGCAGTCCGGTCCTGGGGACTGAAGCTTTCTTT.

The J gene is TRBJ2-6, the V gene TRBV20-1; maybe TRBD2 (6 bases). The V end was cut by 1 base, the J end by 0 bases, with 16 bases between. CDR1 and CDR2 (germline): DFQATT, SNEGSKA (reference sequence). The CDR3 has 18 residues. The CDR3 DNA reads TGCAGTGCTAGAGGTGGCGGGACCTCCGGCTCTGGGGCCAACGTCCTGACTTTC. Its translation is CSARGGGTSGSGANVLTF.

In its sample, this clonotype was seen many times. This chain joins TRBV12-3 or TRBV12-4 and TRBJ1-1, with D possibly being TRBD1 (5 bases). The germline V and J ends were trimmed by 6 bases and 1 base, with 15 bases remaining between them. The CDR3 runs 15 residues. DNA for the CDR3: TGTGCCAGCAGCCCAGGGTTGGACCCGAACACTGAAGCTTTCTTT. Translation gives CASSPGLDPNTEAFF.

In regard to this clonotype: At one end, the junction sequence differs from germline, possibly due to a read error. The chain combines TRBV7-8 with TRBJ2-1; 15 nucleotides match TRBD2. Germline loops: CDR1 SGHVS, CDR2 FQNEAQ. This CDR3 contains 15 residues. The CDR3 here is CASSFRTSGGASVLF. CDR3 nucleotides: TGTGCCAGCAGCTTCCGGACTAGCGGGGGGGCCTCGGTCCTCTTC.

The CDR3 sequence is CARSPGDRSQETQYF. Here the CDR3 DNA reads TGCGCCAGGAGCCCCGGGGACAGGTCCCAAGAGACCCAGTACTTC. This chain uses TRBV5-1 with TRBJ2-5, with 8 nucleotides matching TRBD1. The CDR3 runs 15 residues. J lost 1 base, V lost 8 bases, and 10 bases had no gene match. In germline, CDR1 is SGHRS, CDR2 YFSETQ.

This clonotype was observed a few times. The gene calls are TRBV12-3 or TRBV12-4 and TRBJ2-2; TRBD2 aligns across 7 bases. The CDR3 is 15 residues long. With V trimmed by 6 bases and J by 1 base, 5 bases remained unmatched. CDR3 region: CASRLSGENTGELFF. CDR3 in DNA: TGTGCCAGCAGACTCAGCGGGGAGAACACCGGGGAGCTGTTTTTT.

The table lists this clonotype with a few counts. The chain uses TRBV6-6 and TRBJ2-7, with a tentative D call TRBD2 (5 bases). CDR3 length equals 13 residues. Germline V lookup: CDR1 MNHNY, CDR2 SVGAGI (reference sequence). V lost 6 bases, J lost 4 bases, and 13 bases lay in between. CDR3 region: CASRPSSGYEQYF. CDR3 sequence (DNA): TGTGCCAGCAGGCCCTCGTCGGGGTACGAGCAGTACTTC.

Worth noting for this clonotype: The junction departs from germline at one end; a sequencing error may be responsible. The chain uses TRBV5-6 and TRBJ2-3; 10 positions agree with TRBD2. Germline V lookup: CDR1 SGHDT, CDR2 YYEEEE. CDR3 length: 16 residues. The CDR3 protein is CASSLVRAGGQDSQYF. The DNA for the CDR3 is TGTGCCAGCAGCTTGGTTAGAGCGGGGGGGCAAGATTCGCAGTATTTT.

The V gene is TRBV29-1, the J gene TRBJ2-3, with D possibly TRBD2 on 6 matching bases. V shed 1 base and J shed 2 bases, with 13 bases lying between them. The V gene's germline CDR1 is SQVTM and CDR2 ANQGSEA. The CDR3 extends over 15 amino acids. The CDR3 reads CSVEVFARDTDTQYF. CDR3 DNA: TGCAGCGTTGAAGTGTTCGCGCGGGACACAGATACGCAGTATTTT.

The rearrangement joins TRBV4-1 to TRBJ1-4; TRBD1 matches 7 bases. The CDR3 runs 17 residues. V was pared by 2 bases and J by 10 bases, with 16 bases of the junction left unmatched. Germline CDR1 is MGHRA and CDR2 is YSYEKL. The CDR3 DNA reads as TGCGCCAGCAGCCAACCGACCGAGGAGGGACAGAGGAGAAAACTGTTTTTT. Protein: CASSQPTEEGQRRKLFF.

The table lists this clonotype with a few counts. The V gene is TRBV7-9, the J gene TRBJ2-7; D is unclear. The germline V and J ends were trimmed by 2 bases and 4 bases, with 15 bases remaining between them. The CDR3 totals 15 residues. Germline V gene lookup returns CDR1 SEHNR and CDR2 FQNEAQ (reference sequence). CDR3 bases: TGTGCCAGCAGCTTAAGCGCGAGCGCGGTTTACGAGCAGTACTTC. Translated, it gives CASSLSASAVYEQYF.

The rearrangement joins TRBV6-2 or TRBV6-3 to TRBJ2-1, with 12 bases matching TRBD2. The CDR3 is made up of 14 amino acids. CDR1 MNHEY and CDR2 SVGEGT come from the germline V gene. Germline trimming cut 10 bases from V and 5 bases from J; bases unmatched to any gene: 6. The CDR3 loop reads CATLGTSGHNEQFF. The DNA for the CDR3 is TGTGCCACCCTAGGGACTAGCGGGCACAATGAGCAGTTCTTC.

This clonotype was counted only a few times. This chain connects TRBV6-1 to TRBJ2-1; D tentatively reads TRBD1 or TRBD2 (5 bases each). Trimming pared 6 bases from V and 6 bases from J, leaving 12 bases between. Per germline, CDR1 MNHNS and CDR2 SASEGT. CDR3 length: 13 amino acids. The chain's CDR3 is CASRWDEPNEQFF. The CDR3 DNA sequence: TGTGCCAGCAGATGGGACGAGCCCAATGAGCAGTTCTTC.

This clonotype was recorded a few times. The CDR3 DNA reads as TGTGCCAGCACCCTCACAGGGGGAGTGGAGACCCAGTACTTC. Translated: CASTLTGGVETQYF. This rearrangement joins TRBV2 to TRBJ2-5, with 8 bases fitting TRBD1. V was pared by 7 bases and J by 5 bases, with 9 bases of the junction left unmatched. Germline CDR1 SNHLY, CDR2 FYNNEI. This CDR3 region has 14 residues. Combining the CDR3 with reference TRBV2 and TRBJ2-5 gives the whole variable domain EPEVTQTPSHQVTQMGQEVILRCVPISNHLYFYWYRQILGQKVEFLVSFYNNEISEKSEIFDDQFSVERPDGSNFTLKIRSTKLEDSAMYFCASTLTGGVETQYFGPGTRLLVL.

The rearrangement joins TRBV18 to TRBJ2-7; D is ambiguous. Between the trimmed V and J ends, which lost 3 bases and 6 bases, there was a span of 15 bases. Germline CDR1 reads KGHSH; CDR2 reads LQKENI. The CDR3 contains 14 residues. CDR3 sequence reads: CASSPDGLNFEQYF. CDR3 bases: TGTGCCAGCTCACCGGACGGGCTAAACTTCGAGCAGTACTTC.

The chain recombines TRBV7-6 with TRBJ1-5, with D unresolved. V was cut by 2 bases and J by 1 base, with 12 bases left in between. The length of the CDR3 is 16 residues. The germline V gene encodes CDR1 SGHVS and CDR2 FNYEAQ. The chain's CDR3 is CASSLSLTVSNQPQHF. DNA for the CDR3: TGTGCCAGCAGCTTATCCTTGACTGTGAGCAATCAGCCCCAGCATTTT.

This clonotype was seen ten or more times. The J gene is TRBJ1-1, the V gene TRBV7-8; D is undetermined. The germline V gene has CDR1 SGHVS and CDR2 FQNEAQ. CDR3 size: 15 residues. The V end lost 1 base, the J end lost 0 bases, and 9 bases lay between the germline ends. The CDR3 DNA reads as TGTGCCAGCAGCTTAGAGGAACAGATGAACACTGAAGCTTTCTTT. Protein sequence: CASSLEEQMNTEAFF. The whole variable domain, remainder taken from reference TRBV7-8 and TRBJ1-1, is GAGVSQSPRYKVAKRGQDVALRCDPISGHVSLFWYQQALGQGPEFLTYFQNEAQLDKSGLPSDRFFAERPEGSVSTLKIQRTQQEDSAVYLCASSLEEQMNTEAFFGQGTRLTVV.

The chain carries TRBV12-3 or TRBV12-4 and TRBJ2-7, with 11 bases matching TRBD1. The CDR3 is 15 amino acids. Unmatched junction bases numbered 12, after V lost 7 bases and J lost 7 bases. CDR3: CASKGQGAISREQYF. The CDR3 DNA sequence: TGTGCCAGCAAAGGACAGGGGGCGATTTCTCGGGAGCAGTACTTC.

The chain employs TRBV6-5 and TRBJ1-2; the match to TRBD1 covers 11 bases. The J segment lost 7 bases and the V segment lost 2 bases, leaving 3 bases of the junction unmatched. The CDR3 sequence is 14 residues long. Germline V gene lookup returns CDR1 MNHEY and CDR2 SVGAGI. CDR3 region: CASSYGQGAGGYTF. CDR3 nucleotides: TGTGCCAGCAGTTACGGACAGGGGGCCGGTGGCTACACCTTC.

This clonotype has more than one count but fewer than ten. The chain joins TRBV5-1 to TRBJ2-7; D gene uncertain. The CDR3 sequence is 14 residues long. V lost 2 bases and J 5 bases, leaving 14 bases between the germline ends. Germline CDR1 reads SGHRS; CDR2 reads YFSETQ. CDR3 bases: TGCGCCAGCAGCTTCGAAGTACCGTCCGACGAGCAGTACTTC. Translating it yields CASSFEVPSDEQYF.